These 19 T cell receptor beta chains share one sample of origin, sequenced in a study of human T cells and chemical hapten exposure. Time point indicated: pre-sensitization, week 0. Treatment in this sample: therapeutic diphenylcyclopropenone sensitization with weekly scalp DPC. MiXCR was run by TCRdb on the RACE reads, yielding one entry per CDR3 protein. The sample has under 200,000 distinct CDR3 sequences, more than 25% seen once. The sample was whole blood, taken in connection with sensitization to the hapten diphenylcyclopropenone (DPC). The source is a woman aged 30 to 39 with alopecia areata. Some clones in this sample may be carry-over from other donors' samples.

This clonotype was counted only a few times. The chain recombines TRBV12-5 with TRBJ2-3; a weak D match, TRBD1 (5 bases). CDR3 length equals 15 residues. From germline, CDR1 is LGHNT and CDR2 FRNRAP. The V end was cut by 1 base, the J end by 8 bases, with 16 bases between. The CDR3 bases are TGTGCTAGTGGTTTGGACTCAACAGGAACTGGTACGCAGTATTTT. Translation gives CASGLDSTGTGTQYF.

V is TRBV27 and J is TRBJ1-1, with 8 bases identical to TRBD1. The CDR3 totals 14 residues. The V gene end was trimmed by 3 bases and the J gene end by 4 bases; junction bases not matched to a gene: 4. In germline, CDR1 is MNHEY, CDR2 SMNVEV (reference sequence). The CDR3, as DNA: TGTGCCAGCAGTTTCTACAGGGGGGGCACTGAAGCTTTCTTT. Its translation: CASSFYRGGTEAFF.

The chain has TRBV6-2 or TRBV6-3 and TRBJ1-1; D is undetermined. This CDR3 is 13 amino acids long. Trimming took off 7 bases at V and 3 bases at J, with 12 bases between the two ends. Germline values: CDR1 MNHEY, CDR2 SVGEGT. In nucleotides, the CDR3 is TGTGCCAGCACCTCTAACGTCTACACTGAAGCTTTCTTT. Translation gives CASTSNVYTEAFF.

The rearrangement uses TRBV5-6 and TRBJ2-1; D is ambiguous. The CDR3 length is 16 residues. V was trimmed by 1 base and J by 0 bases, leaving 11 bases between them. CDR1 and CDR2 from the germline V gene are SGHDT and YYEEEE. In DNA form, the CDR3 reads TGTGCCAGCAGCTTGTACGTAATCTACTCCTACAATGAGCAGTTCTTC. This gives the protein CASSLYVIYSYNEQFF.

This chain links TRBV3-1 with TRBJ1-4, with D perhaps TRBD1 (5 bases). The V gene lost 4 bases and the J gene lost 5 bases, with 11 bases spanning the gap. CDR1 and CDR2 (germline): LGHDT, YNNKEL (reference sequence). The CDR3 contains 14 residues. CDR3 region: CASSLQDKNEKLFF. The CDR3 coding sequence is TGTGCCAGCAGCCTACAGGACAAAAATGAAAAACTGTTTTTT.

This clonotype turned up a few times. This sequence joins TRBV10-3 and TRBJ1-5; 7 bases are shared with TRBD1. Germline V gene lookup returns CDR1 ENHRY and CDR2 SYGVKD. The CDR3 length is 15 residues. The J segment lost 2 bases and the V segment lost 6 bases, leaving 7 bases of the junction unmatched. CDR3 DNA: TGTGCCATCAGCGGGACAGCCGACGGCAATCAGCCCCAGCATTTT. Translated, it gives CAISGTADGNQPQHF.

This clonotype was counted a few times. The genes are TRBV2 and TRBJ2-3; D ambiguous. The CDR3 has 11 amino acids. Trimming removed 8 bases from V and 6 bases from J, with 9 bases in between. Germline CDR1 and CDR2: SNHLY and FYNNEI. CDR3: CASCLMDTQYF. The CDR3 coding sequence is TGTGCCAGCTGTTTAATGGATACGCAGTATTTT.

The J gene is TRBJ1-1, the V gene TRBV5-1, with D perhaps TRBD1 (5 bases). Germline V gene lookup returns CDR1 SGHRS and CDR2 YFSETQ. Trimming pared 5 bases from V and 4 bases from J, leaving 12 bases between. The CDR3 has 13 amino acids. DNA for the CDR3: TGCGCCAGCAGTCGGGGGTTAGGCACTGAAGCTTTCTTT. This gives the protein CASSRGLGTEAFF.

This clonotype was seen only once. The V and J genes are TRBV6-5 and TRBJ1-2; D unresolved. V shed 2 bases and J shed 5 bases, with 9 bases lying between them. Germline CDR1 MNHEY, CDR2 SVGAGI. The CDR3 sequence is 13 residues long. The CDR3 coding sequence is TGTGCCAGCAGTTACAAGGGATGGTATGGCTACACCTTC. Amino acids: CASSYKGWYGYTF.

There are a few counts of this clonotype. The genes are TRBV29-1 and TRBJ2-2; 9 nucleotides agree with TRBD1. The CDR3 runs 15 residues. From germline, CDR1 is SQVTM and CDR2 ANQGSEA. The V segment lost 6 bases and the J segment 0 bases; nucleotides outside the gene matches: 5. Written as DNA, the CDR3 is TGCAGCGTGTACCGACAGGGGGCGAACACCGGGGAGCTGTTTTTT. Translated, it gives CSVYRQGANTGELFF.

The chain uses TRBV28 and TRBJ2-7, with 9 bases matching TRBD2. The V gene's germline CDR1 is MDHEN and CDR2 SYDVKM. The length of the CDR3 is 15 residues. Unmatched junction bases numbered 8, after V lost 6 bases and J lost 2 bases. CDR3 in DNA: TGTGCCAGCAGAGTCTCCCTAGCGGGAACCTACGAGCAGTACTTC. Protein product: CASRVSLAGTYEQYF. Based on the CDR3 plus reference TRBV28 and TRBJ2-7, the full variable domain is DVKVTQSSRYLVKRTGEKVFLECVQDMDHENMFWYRQDPGLGLRLIYFSYDVKMKEKGDIPEGYSVSREKKERFSLILESASTNQTSMYLCASRVSLAGTYEQYFGPGTRLTVT.

This clonotype has just a few counts. The J gene is TRBJ2-7, the V gene TRBV5-1, with D unclear. From germline, CDR1 is SGHRS and CDR2 YFSETQ. V was pared by 1 base and J by 2 bases, with 13 bases between. This CDR3 region has 15 residues. DNA of the CDR3: TGCGCCAGCAGCTTGTCTATCACGGGTACCTACGAGCAGTACTTC. Amino acid sequence: CASSLSITGTYEQYF.

The J gene is TRBJ2-1, the V gene TRBV6-5; D uncertain. Per the germline V gene, CDR1 is MNHEY and CDR2 is SVGAGI. The CDR3 has 13 residues. Trimming stripped 2 bases from V and 12 bases from J, with 14 bases between. CDR3 loop: CASSYLQQGPQFF. CDR3 bases: TGTGCCAGCAGTTACCTACAGCAAGGGCCGCAGTTCTTC.

The chain is built from TRBV20-1 and TRBJ2-5, with TRBD2 identical over 7 bases. The CDR3 covers 13 residues. Germline CDR1 reads DFQATT; CDR2 reads SNEGSKA (reference sequence). V trimming: 6 bases; J trimming: 4 bases; junction bases outside the gene matches: 8. The CDR3: CSATPGLPETQYF. The CDR3, as DNA: TGCAGTGCCACACCGGGACTACCAGAGACCCAGTACTTC.

This clonotype was recorded a few times. This chain uses TRBV11-2 with TRBJ2-7; weak D call: TRBD2 (5 bases). The V end lost 4 bases, the J end lost 6 bases, and 13 bases lay between the germline ends. The CDR3 is 13 residues long. Germline V CDR1 and CDR2: SGHAT, FQNNGV. CDR3 loop: CASSSQSGTEQYF. The CDR3 nucleotides are TGTGCCAGCAGCTCTCAGTCGGGAACCGAGCAGTACTTC.

The table lists this clonotype with a count of one. This sequence joins TRBV9 and TRBJ2-7; 13 bases line up with TRBD2. The trim removed 0 bases at V and 0 bases at J, leaving 6 bases unmatched. The CDR3 runs 18 residues. Per germline, CDR1 SGDLS and CDR2 YYNGEE. This CDR3 is CASSVGTSGSTSSYEQYF. The CDR3 DNA follows: TGTGCCAGCAGCGTAGGGACTAGCGGGAGCACCAGCTCCTACGAGCAGTACTTC. The variable domain in full, with the rest retrieved from reference TRBV9 and TRBJ2-7, is DSGVTQTPKHLITATGQRVTLRCSPRSGDLSVYWYQQSLDQGLQFLIQYYNGEERAKGNILERFSAQQFPDLHSELNLSSLELGDSALYFCASSVGTSGSTSSYEQYFGPGTRLTVT.

This clonotype was seen more than once but under ten times. This sequence joins TRBV28 and TRBJ2-3; D not resolved. Germline CDR1 is MDHEN and CDR2 is SYDVKM. CDR3 length: 13 residues. V gave up 4 bases and J gave up 3 bases, with 8 bases separating them. The CDR3 here is CASSSPRTDTQYF. The CDR3 DNA is TGTGCCAGCAGTTCCCCCAGAACAGATACGCAGTATTTT.

The DNA for the CDR3 is TGTGCCAGCAGCGTAGCTGGAGGGAAGGGGACAACAGATACGCAGTATTTT. Translating it yields CASSVAGGKGTTDTQYF. The V gene is TRBV9, the J gene TRBJ2-3, with D perhaps TRBD1 or TRBD2 (6 bases each). There are 17 residues in the CDR3. Germline CDR1 SGDLS, CDR2 YYNGEE. V dropped 0 bases and J dropped 3 bases, with 17 bases sitting between them.

This clonotype showed up many times. The CDR3 spells CASSLTSSYNEQFF. The CDR3 coding sequence is TGTGCCAGCAGTTTAACTAGTTCCTACAATGAGCAGTTCTTC. This chain links TRBV28 with TRBJ2-1, with D perhaps matching TRBD2 (5 bases). The V and J ends lost 2 bases and 1 base respectively, with 6 bases between them. Germline assignment: CDR1 MDHEN and CDR2 SYDVKM. This CDR3 is 14 amino acids long.